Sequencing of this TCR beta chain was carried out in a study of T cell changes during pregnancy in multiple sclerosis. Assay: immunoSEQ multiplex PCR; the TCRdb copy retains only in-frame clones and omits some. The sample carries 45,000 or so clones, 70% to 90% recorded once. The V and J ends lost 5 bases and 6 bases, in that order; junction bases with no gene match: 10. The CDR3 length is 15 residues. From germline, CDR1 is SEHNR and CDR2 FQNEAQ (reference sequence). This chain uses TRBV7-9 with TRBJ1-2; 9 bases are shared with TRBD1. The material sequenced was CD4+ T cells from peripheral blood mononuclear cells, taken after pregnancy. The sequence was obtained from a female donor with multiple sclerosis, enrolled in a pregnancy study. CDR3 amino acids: CASSTRTGDVDGYTF. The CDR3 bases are TGTGCCAGCAGCACCCGGACAGGGGATGTCGATGGCTACACCTTC.